This TCR beta chain was recorded in a study of blood T cell repertoires in COVID-19. Seattle patient enrollment occurred during active infection, with longitudinal follow-up thereafter. Original processing methods: Reference gene primer amplification yielded estimated nucleated cell counts. Some clones are missing from TCRdb's copy, which holds only in-frame ones; the method was immunoSEQ multiplex PCR. V and J calls and clone size are given by that table; D and trimming were obtained from the DNA. In the table there are around 140,000 clones, around 86% of which are singletons. This clone turned up a few times. Sequencing was carried out using peripheral blood. The clonotype originates from a woman in her 70s with COVID-19, enrolled during active disease.

CDR3 sequence: CASSLNVAGNTIYF. DNA of the CDR3: TGTGCCAGCAGCTTAAACGTTGCGGGAAACACCATATATTTT. The chain uses TRBV5-8 and TRBJ1-3, with no clear D. The CDR3 is made up of 14 amino acids. Germline values: CDR1 SGHTS, CDR2 YDEGEE. V was clipped by 2 bases and J by 4 bases, with 10 bases between them.